These T cell receptor beta chains were read from a single sample in a study of blood T cell repertoires in COVID-19. Data came from immunoSEQ multiplex PCR; TCRdb stores just in-frame clones and leaves some out. The table has over 200,000 clones, 65% to 90% seen once; the top ten hold 4.5% to 5.5%. The sample taken for sequencing was PBMCs or T cells enriched from blood (not recorded which). These receptors were taken from a woman younger than 45 who had been exposed to COVID-19. CDR3s include the opening cysteine and the closing phenylalanine or tryptophan. Each record gives: J gene, D gene, clone size, V gene, CDR3 DNA, CDR3 protein. The D gene is left open where the match is weak. Where a row states a size, it is once, few, many or the class of an expanded clone; other rows omit it.

>TRBJ1-5|TRBD1|-|TRBV2
TGTGCCAGCACGGGACAGGCGAGCAATCAGCCCCAGCATTTT
CASTGQASNQPQHF
>TRBJ1-1|-|few|TRBV6-1
TGTGCCAGTCGCACAATGAACACTGAAGCTTTCTTT
CASRTMNTEAFF
>TRBJ1-5|-|few|TRBV19
TGTGCCAGTAATTCAGGCAATCAGCCCCAGCATTTT
CASNSGNQPQHF
>TRBJ1-6|-|-|TRBV27
TGTGCCAGTGGGGACACGTATAATTCACCCCTCCACTTT
CASGDTYNSPLHF
>TRBJ1-2|-|-|TRBV5-1
TGCGCCAGCAGCCCGACAGAGAACTATGGCTACACCTTC
CASSPTENYGYTF
>TRBJ1-5|TRBD1|-|TRBV10-2
TGCGCCAGCACCTACAGGGGAGATCAGCCCCAGCATTTT
CASTYRGDQPQHF
>TRBJ1-2|TRBD1|-|TRBV5-8
TGTGCCAGCAGCTTGGGCAGGGGGCATGACTATGGCTACACCTTC
CASSLGRGHDYGYTF
>TRBJ1-1|-|-|TRBV27
TGTGCCAGCAGTTCCCCCCGGAACACTGAAGCTTTCTTT
CASSSPRNTEAFF
>TRBJ1-5|-|once|TRBV27
TGTGCCAGCAGTTTAGGGCCGGGAGGGCAGCCCCAGCATTTT
CASSLGPGGQPQHF
>TRBJ2-3|-|-|TRBV5-1
TGCGCCAGCAGCTTGGTCTACCCGAGCACAGATACGCAGTATTTT
CASSLVYPSTDTQYF
>TRBJ1-4|TRBD1|-|TRBV2
TGTGCCAGCAGTGAATACAGGGGCAATGAAAAACTGTTTTTT
CASSEYRGNEKLFF
>TRBJ1-1|-|-|TRBV5-4
TGTGCCAGCAGCTCCTCGGGACTCCCAGAAGCTTTCTTT
CASSSSGLPEAFF
>TRBJ1-1|TRBD1|-|TRBV5-8
TGTGCCAGCAGCTTGGAGGGGGCACGCGCTGAAGCTTTCTTT
CASSLEGARAEAFF
>TRBJ2-1|TRBD2|-|TRBV3-1/TRBV3-2
TGTGCCAGCAGCCAAGATATCAGCGGGGGGGACAATGAGCAGTTCTTC
CASSQDISGGDNEQFF
>TRBJ1-3|TRBD1|-|TRBV9
TGTGCCAGCAGCGTAGCCTGGGACAGTGGAAACACCATATATTTT
CASSVAWDSGNTIYF
>TRBJ1-5|TRBD1|-|TRBV10-3
TGTGCCATCAGTCCAGGGGGTCCATTTAGCAATCAGCCCCAGCATTTT
CAISPGGPFSNQPQHF
>TRBJ2-2|TRBD1|few|TRBV19
TGTGCCAGTACCTCGGGACAGACGAACACCGGGGAGCTGTTTTTT
CASTSGQTNTGELFF
>TRBJ1-5|-|-|TRBV19
TGTGCCAGTACCGAACGCCCAACTGCGGCGGTTAATCAGCCCCAGCATTTT
CASTERPTAAVNQPQHF
>TRBJ1-6|-|-|TRBV27
TGTGCCACCAGGGAGGGTGCGGGGTTCATGGGGAATTCACCCCTCCACTTT
CATREGAGFMGNSPLHF
>TRBJ1-6|-|-|TRBV3-1/TRBV3-2
TGTGCCAGCAGCCAACGCCCCCTGGGTGCTAGTAATTCACCCCTCCACTTT
CASSQRPLGASNSPLHF
>TRBJ1-2|-|-|TRBV2
TGTGCCAGCAGTAATTTACAGGGAATCGAAGCTAACTATGGCTACACCTTC
CASSNLQGIEANYGYTF
>TRBJ2-3|-|-|TRBV2
TGTGCCAGCTCAACCACAGGTGGCCACGATACGCAGTATTTT
CASSTTGGHDTQYF
>TRBJ1-5|-|few|TRBV27
TGTGCCAGCAGTGGGGCGGGGGGGGGCAGTAGCAATCAGCCCCAGCATTTT
CASSGAGGGSSNQPQHF
>TRBJ1-6|-|-|TRBV27
TGTGCCAGCAGTTTATCTCCCGCAGGGTTCTCCTATAATTCACCCCTCCACTTT
CASSLSPAGFSYNSPLHF
>TRBJ2-3|TRBD1|-|TRBV11-3
TGTGCCAGCAGCCCAAGGACAGGGCTAGATACGCAGTATTTT
CASSPRTGLDTQYF
>TRBJ1-1|-|once|TRBV3-1/TRBV3-2
TGTGCCAGCTCAAGGACAGTTGAGAACACTGAAGCTTTCTTT
CASSRTVENTEAFF
>TRBJ2-5|TRBD1|-|TRBV6-5
TGTGCCAGCATGAGGGGACAGACTCAAGAGACCCAGTACTTC
CASMRGQTQETQYF
>TRBJ2-7|TRBD2|-|TRBV10-1
TGCGCCAGCAGTGAAACGGGACTAGCGGGGGACGAGCAGTACTTC
CASSETGLAGDEQYF
>TRBJ1-1|TRBD1|few|TRBV18
TGTGCCAGCTCACCGGGACAGGGGGAAACTGAAGCTTTCTTT
CASSPGQGETEAFF
>TRBJ2-7|TRBD2|once|TRBV24-1
TGTGCCACCAGTGATCCGGGGGGTTACGAGCAGTACTTC
CATSDPGGYEQYF
>TRBJ2-7|-|-|TRBV29-1
TGCAGCGTTGGGGGGACAACCAACATGGACGAGCAGTACTTC
CSVGGTTNMDEQYF
>TRBJ2-3|-|-|TRBV18
TGTGCCAGCTCACCCGGCGGCGGGGTCTCGACAGATACGCAGTATTTT
CASSPGGGVSTDTQYF
>TRBJ2-7|-|few|TRBV6-1
TGTGCCAGCAGTGAGCCCCCGACAGGAATCAGCTCCTACGAGCAGTACTTC
CASSEPPTGISSYEQYF
>TRBJ2-5|-|-|TRBV3-1/TRBV3-2
TGTGCCAGCAGCCAAGATTCCAGGCAAGAGACCCAGTACTTC
CASSQDSRQETQYF
>TRBJ1-4|TRBD1|once|TRBV2
TGTGCCAGCAGTTACAGGGGACCTAATGAAAAACTGTTTTTT
CASSYRGPNEKLFF
>TRBJ1-5|-|-|TRBV30
TGTGCCTGGAGTGTACAGGTAGATCAGCCCCAGCATTTT
CAWSVQVDQPQHF
>TRBJ1-3|-|-|TRBV18
TGTGCCAGCTCACCACAAGGGGTTTCTGGAAACACCATATATTTT
CASSPQGVSGNTIYF
>TRBJ1-3|TRBD1|few|TRBV11-2
TGTGCCAGCAGCTTAACCCCGACAGGGTACGGAAACACCATATATTTT
CASSLTPTGYGNTIYF
>TRBJ2-5|TRBD2|-|TRBV2
TGTGCCAGCCCCCCCGGGAGGGAAGGAGAGACCCAGTACTTC
CASPPGREGETQYF
>TRBJ2-7|TRBD1|-|TRBV7-6
TGTGCCAGCAGCTTAGGGGGGACAGGGTGGAACGAGCAGTACTTC
CASSLGGTGWNEQYF
>TRBJ1-2|TRBD1|-|TRBV5-8
TGTGCCAGCACCTCGGCGGGGGACAGGCCTGCGGATGGCTACACCTTC
CASTSAGDRPADGYTF
>TRBJ1-5|-|-|TRBV15
TGTGCCACCAGCAGAGACCCGCAGGGCAATCAGCCCCAGCATTTT
CATSRDPQGNQPQHF
>TRBJ2-1|-|-|TRBV6-5
TGTGCCAGCAGTTACACTCTCGAGGCCTACAATGAGCAGTTCTTC
CASSYTLEAYNEQFF
>TRBJ2-2|TRBD2|-|TRBV14
TGTGCCAGCAGCCAAGAGCGGGGGAGGACCGGGGAGCTGTTTTTT
CASSQERGRTGELFF
>TRBJ1-2|-|-|TRBV18
TGTGCCAGCTCACTAAATTCAGGGGAAAGTAACTATGGCTACACCTTC
CASSLNSGESNYGYTF
>TRBJ1-2|TRBD1|once|TRBV6-2/TRBV6-3
TGTGCCAGCAGTTACGGAGGGGGCGATGGCTACACCTTC
CASSYGGGDGYTF